The rows below give T cell receptor beta chains drawn from one sample of a study of blood T cell repertoires in COVID-19. Measured with immunoSEQ multiplex PCR; TCRdb has only the in-frame clones, and not every one. This table has 200,000 to 250,000 clones, around 90% appearing once. The specimen was PBMCs or T cells enriched from blood (not recorded which). These receptors were obtained from a man younger than 40 who had been exposed to COVID-19. Both conserved end residues are part of each CDR3. D genes are given only for firm matches. Where a row states a size, it is once, few, many or the class of an expanded clone; other rows omit it.

>TRBV2|TRBJ1-3|.|few
TGTGCCAGCAGAAAGGGGCTAAGCTCTGGAAACACCATATATTTT
CASRKGLSSGNTIYF
>TRBV4-1|TRBJ2-1|.|.
TGCGCCAGCAGCCCAGAGCCTAGCTCCTACAATGAGCAGTTCTTC
CASSPEPSSYNEQFF
>TRBV5-1|TRBJ2-1|TRBD2|.
TGCGCCAGCAGCCAGGAAGCGGGGGCTTGGAATGAGCAGTTCTTC
CASSQEAGAWNEQFF
>TRBV5-1|TRBJ2-7|TRBD1|.
TGCGCCAGCAGCCCAATTCGGGACAGGGGCCGGGACAGCTCCTACGAGCAGTACTTC
CASSPIRDRGRDSSYEQYF
>TRBV7-9|TRBJ2-3|.|once
TGTGCCAGCAGCTTTAGCGGCGCCTTTGATACGCAGTATTTT
CASSFSGAFDTQYF
>TRBV3-1/TRBV3-2|TRBJ2-3|TRBD2|.
TGTGCCAGCAGCCGGGGGACTAGCGGGCTCCGTAGACCCACAGATACGCAGTATTTT
CASSRGTSGLRRPTDTQYF
>TRBV7-8|TRBJ1-5|.|.
TGTGCCAGCAGCTTAGACCAGTTTAGCAATCAGCCCCAGCATTTT
CASSLDQFSNQPQHF
>TRBV18|TRBJ1-2|.|.
TGTGCCAGCTCACCACGATCCGGGGGTTTGGATGGCTACACCTTC
CASSPRSGGLDGYTF
>TRBV15|TRBJ2-3|.|.
TGTGCCACCAGCAGAAAGGGGAGCACAGATACGCAGTATTTT
CATSRKGSTDTQYF
>TRBV7-2|TRBJ2-5|TRBD2|.
TGTGCCAGCAGCTTAGGTAGCGGGGGAAAAGAGACCCAGTACTTC
CASSLGSGGKETQYF
>TRBV6-5|TRBJ1-2|.|once
TGTGCCAGCAGTTACTACAGAGCCCATGGCTACACCTTC
CASSYYRAHGYTF
>TRBV9|TRBJ2-5|TRBD1|once
TGTGCCAGCAGCTCGCTAGGGGGCTCGGAGACCCAGTACTTC
CASSSLGGSETQYF
>TRBV3-1/TRBV3-2|TRBJ2-7|.|.
TGTGCCAGCAGCCAGGGGGGTGCCCCCTACGAGCAGTACTTC
CASSQGGAPYEQYF
>TRBV2|TRBJ2-1|.|.
TGTGCCAGCAGTGATATGGCTCTTGAGCAGTTCTTC
CASSDMALEQFF
>TRBV11-1|TRBJ1-2|TRBD1|.
TGTGCCAGCAGCTCCGACAGGGGGATCTATGGCTACACCTTC
CASSSDRGIYGYTF
>TRBV4-2|TRBJ1-2|.|.
TGTGCCAGCAGCCAAGATCATAGTGTTGGCTACACCTTC
CASSQDHSVGYTF
>TRBV9|TRBJ1-1|TRBD1|once
TGTGCCAGCAGCGTAGCGGGGACAGGGGTTACTGAAGCTTTCTTT
CASSVAGTGVTEAFF
>TRBV7-2|TRBJ1-2|TRBD1|.
TGTGCCAGCAGCTCCCGACAGGGGAAGTTCTTGGTCTATGGCTACACCTTC
CASSSRQGKFLVYGYTF
>TRBV12-3/TRBV12-4|TRBJ1-2|.|few
TGTGCCAGCAGTTTAAGGGGGGGCTATGGCTACACCTTC
CASSLRGGYGYTF
>TRBV7-6|TRBJ1-6|.|few
TGTGCCAGCAGCTTAGGACAGGTTAATTCACCCCTCCACTTT
CASSLGQVNSPLHF
>TRBV4-2|TRBJ2-1|TRBD1|once
TGTGCCAGCAGCCAAGGTATAGGGGGCTTTAATGAGCAGTTCTTC
CASSQGIGGFNEQFF
>TRBV3-1/TRBV3-2|TRBJ2-6|.|.
TGTGCCAGCAGCCAAGATTACTCTGGGGCCAACGTCCTGACTTTC
CASSQDYSGANVLTF
>TRBV15|TRBJ1-4|.|once
TGTGCCACCGGGCCGGGGGGGGCGGATGAAAAACTGTTTTTT
CATGPGGADEKLFF
>TRBV24-1|TRBJ1-1|.|.
TGTGCCACCAGTGATTTGCGGGCCAGCAGGGGAGCTTTCTTT
CATSDLRASRGAFF
>TRBV6-5|TRBJ1-2|.|once
TGTGCCAGCAGTTACGGGGGACACCTCTATGGCTACACCTTC
CASSYGGHLYGYTF
>TRBV5-4|TRBJ2-5|TRBD2|.
TGTGCCAGCAGCAGAGGGGTTAGCGCGGGGGAGGGGGAGACCCAGTACTTC
CASSRGVSAGEGETQYF
>TRBV11-2|TRBJ2-1|.|.
TGTGCCAGCAGCTCCGTTATTAACTACAATGAGCAGTTCTTC
CASSSVINYNEQFF
>TRBV30|TRBJ2-7|TRBD1|.
TGTGCCTGGATGGGACAGGGGATTTACGAGCAGTACTTC
CAWMGQGIYEQYF
>TRBV7-2|TRBJ2-7|.|.
TGTGCCAGCAGCCAAGGGGGGGCCGGTTTCTACGAGCAGTACTTC
CASSQGGAGFYEQYF
>TRBV5-4|TRBJ1-3|TRBD1|medium-sized
TGTGCCAGCAGCTTGGGACAGGGGGAAGGAAACACCATATATTTT
CASSLGQGEGNTIYF
>TRBV7-2|TRBJ2-3|.|.
TGTGCCAGCAGTCGAGGCGCAGATACGCAGTATTTT
CASSRGADTQYF
>TRBV20-1|TRBJ2-7|TRBD2|.
TGCAGTGCTAGTTCATGGCAACCCCAGAGCGGGGGACTTCTGGGCGAGCAGTACTTC
CSASSWQPQSGGLLGEQYF
>TRBV5-1|TRBJ2-7|TRBD2|.
TGCGCCAGCAGCTTGCGGCCTAGCGGGGGGGTCCTCTACGAGCAGTACTTC
CASSLRPSGGVLYEQYF
>TRBV19|TRBJ1-6|TRBD1|.
TGTGCCAGTAGACACCCGGGACAGGGACAATCACCCCTCCACTTT
CASRHPGQGQSPLHF
>TRBV5-1|TRBJ1-2|TRBD1|.
TGCGCCAGCAGCTTGGTGGGGACAGACTATGGCTACACCTTC
CASSLVGTDYGYTF